This TCR beta chain came from a study of technical replicates of blood from four donors. Using immunoSEQ multiplex PCR, the repertoire was profiled, and TCRdb retains in-frame clones only, with some absent. The table has approximately 74,000 clones, 98% seen once. This CDR3 has 15 amino acids. V lost 0 bases, J lost 2 bases, and 8 bases lay in between. The germline V gene has CDR1 MGHRA and CDR2 YSYEKL. The chain recombines TRBV4-1 with TRBJ1-3, with D possibly matching TRBD1 (6 bases). The specimen sequenced was T cells isolated from PBMCs. This sequence was found in a human donor in good health. The CDR3 DNA reads as TGCGCCAGCAGCCAAGAGGACAGAGCTGGAAACACCATATATTTT. This sequence encodes CASSQEDRAGNTIYF.